These 20 T cell receptor beta chains were sequenced from one sample in a study of T cell responses to AZD1222 COVID-19 vaccine. Clones were read by immunoSEQ multiplex PCR, and TCRdb kept only the in-frame ones, dropping some. Here the sample spans roughly 110,000 clones, less than 95% being singletons. This specimen consisted of peripheral blood, obtained 28 days after the second AZD1222 dose. These receptors originate from an adult who received the AZD1222 COVID-19 vaccine.

This clone has just one count. The rearrangement uses TRBV9 and TRBJ2-7, with D perhaps TRBD2 (5 bases). CDR1 and CDR2 (germline): SGDLS, YYNGEE. The V gene lost 5 bases and the J gene lost 3 bases, with 15 bases spanning the gap. The CDR3 contains 14 residues. CDR3: CASSPSLADYEQYF. CDR3 bases: TGTGCCAGCAGTCCATCCCTAGCAGACTACGAGCAGTACTTC.

The chain has TRBV29-1 and TRBJ2-5; 7 positions match TRBD2. V shed 7 bases, J shed 5 bases, and the junction held 1 base outside the gene matches. The CDR3 totals 10 residues. Germline CDR1 reads SQVTM; CDR2 reads ANQGSEA. The CDR3 spells CSAGRETQYF. Here the CDR3 DNA reads TGCAGCGCCGGGAGGGAGACCCAGTACTTC.

V and J are TRBV7-9 and TRBJ1-2; D remains ambiguous. The CDR3 runs to 14 residues. V gave up 5 bases and J gave up 4 bases, with 14 bases separating them. The V gene's germline CDR1 is SEHNR and CDR2 FQNEAQ (reference sequence). This CDR3 is CASSPTWESYGYTF. CDR3 DNA: TGTGCCAGCAGCCCGACATGGGAGTCCTATGGCTACACCTTC.

The chain employs TRBV6-5 and TRBJ2-2; D unresolved. The CDR3 is made up of 13 amino acids. Trimming removed 2 bases at V and 5 bases at J, with 6 bases between. CDR1 is MNHEY and CDR2 is SVGAGI in the germline V gene. CDR3 nucleotides: TGTGCCAGCAGTTACAGAAGTACCGGGGAGCTGTTTTTT. This sequence encodes CASSYRSTGELFF.

This chain connects TRBV6-5 to TRBJ1-2; 7 nucleotides match TRBD1. The CDR3 loop spans 15 amino acids. V shed 5 bases, J shed 5 bases, and the junction held 11 bases outside the gene matches. From germline, CDR1 is MNHEY and CDR2 SVGAGI. The CDR3 is CASSLRQGGTYGYTF. For the CDR3, the DNA is TGTGCCAGCAGTCTCCGACAGGGTGGTACTTATGGCTACACCTTC.

This chain joins TRBV2 and TRBJ1-5, with 10 bases fitting TRBD1. V shed 7 bases and J 5 bases; nucleotides not matched to a gene: 2. CDR1 SNHLY and CDR2 FYNNEI come from the germline V gene. The CDR3 consists of 13 residues. CDR3 in amino acids: CASKGTGDQPQHF. As DNA, the CDR3 is TGTGCCAGCAAAGGGACAGGGGATCAGCCCCAGCATTTT.

The chain couples TRBV4-3 to TRBJ1-6; no reliable D call. This CDR3 spans 13 amino acids. The V and J ends lost 0 bases and 14 bases respectively, with 11 bases between them. Germline-derived CDR1 and CDR2 are LGHNA and YSLEER. The CDR3: CASSQDSSLTLHF. The CDR3 DNA sequence: TGCGCCAGCAGCCAAGATTCGTCCCTCACCCTCCACTTT.

The chain links TRBV6-4 to TRBJ1-1; weak D call: TRBD1 (6 bases). CDR1 MRHNA and CDR2 SNTAGT come from the germline V gene. The CDR3 consists of 16 residues. V was trimmed by 5 bases and J by 0 bases, leaving 16 bases between them. DNA for the CDR3: TGTGCCAGCAGTCCGACACCGACAGGAATGAACACTGAAGCTTTCTTT. It translates to CASSPTPTGMNTEAFF.

The rearrangement links TRBV7-2 to TRBJ2-5; 8 bases align to TRBD2. J was trimmed by 1 base and V by 3 bases; bases with no gene match: 13. CDR1 is SGHTA, CDR2 FQGNSA, per germline. This CDR3 spans 18 amino acids. The CDR3 protein is CASSFGGVSGEFQETQYF. DNA for the CDR3: TGTGCCAGCAGCTTTGGTGGAGTTAGCGGGGAGTTCCAAGAGACCCAGTACTTC.

The chain employs TRBV18 and TRBJ1-5; possible D gene TRBD1, 5 bases. The ends were cut back, 1 base at V and 1 base at J, with 11 bases in the middle. The CDR3 loop spans 16 amino acids. The germline V gene has CDR1 KGHSH and CDR2 LQKENI. In nucleotides, the CDR3 is TGTGCCAGCTCACCACGGCAGGAGGGGAGCAATCAGCCCCAGCATTTT. Translation: CASSPRQEGSNQPQHF.

In its sample, this clone was seen once. V is TRBV7-9 and J is TRBJ2-1; D gene unclear. From germline, CDR1 is SEHNR and CDR2 FQNEAQ (reference sequence). The CDR3 is made up of 14 amino acids. The V gene lost 1 base and the J gene lost 5 bases, with 9 bases spanning the gap. The CDR3 loop is CASSLGRVNNEQFF. In DNA, the CDR3 is TGTGCCAGCAGCTTAGGACGTGTTAACAATGAGCAGTTCTTC.

V usage is TRBV5-1 and J usage is TRBJ2-5; 7 bases match TRBD2. CDR3 size: 14 residues. Germline values: CDR1 SGHRS, CDR2 YFSETQ. Unmatched junction bases numbered 5, after V lost 3 bases and J lost 3 bases. CDR3 sequence: CASSSSGREETQYF. CDR3 sequence (DNA): TGCGCCAGCAGCTCCTCAGGGAGGGAAGAGACCCAGTACTTC.

This clone was observed a single time. The CDR3 here is CASRTGAANEKLFF. The DNA for the CDR3 is TGTGCCAGCAGGACAGGGGCGGCTAATGAAAAACTGTTTTTT. The chain employs TRBV25-1 and TRBJ1-4; 8 positions agree with TRBD1. V gave up 6 bases and J gave up 3 bases; unmatched junction bases: 3. CDR1 is MGHDK and CDR2 is SYGVNS in the germline V gene. The CDR3 spans 14 residues.

The CDR3 nucleotides read TGTGCCAGTAGTATGGGGACAGGGGGTGAAAAACTGTTTTTT. It encodes CASSMGTGGEKLFF. The rearrangement links TRBV19 to TRBJ1-4; TRBD1 aligns across 11 bases. Germline loops: CDR1 LNHDA, CDR2 SQIVND (reference sequence). This CDR3 has 14 residues. V was pared by 3 bases and J by 7 bases, with 1 base of the junction left unmatched.

The chain recombines TRBV7-8 with TRBJ2-1; D possibly matches TRBD1 or TRBD2 (5 bases each). The germline V and J ends were trimmed by 3 bases and 1 base, with 10 bases remaining between them. Looked up from germline, CDR1 is SGHVS and CDR2 is FQNEAQ. The CDR3 extends over 15 amino acids. The CDR3 spells CASSLPGASYNEQFF. The CDR3 DNA follows: TGTGCCAGCAGCTTGCCCGGGGCATCCTACAATGAGCAGTTCTTC.

This chain connects TRBV27 to TRBJ1-4; the D gene is possibly TRBD1 (6 bases). Trimming left V 8 bases short and J 8 bases short, with 21 bases between. Germline values: CDR1 MNHEY, CDR2 SMNVEV (reference sequence). This CDR3 has 15 residues. The DNA for the CDR3 is TGTGCCAGCGTTCCCATCCGAGGGGGTAGAGAAAAACTGTTTTTT. Translated: CASVPIRGGREKLFF.

This rearrangement joins TRBV9 to TRBJ2-5, with D perhaps TRBD2 (6 bases). From germline, CDR1 is SGDLS and CDR2 YYNGEE. V was trimmed by 4 bases and J by 2 bases, leaving 15 bases between them. This CDR3 contains 15 residues. The CDR3 DNA follows: TGTGCCAGCAGCCCCGATGGGGGGTTTCAAGAGACCCAGTACTTC. As protein: CASSPDGGFQETQYF.

The table lists this clone with a count of one. The rearrangement joins TRBV27 to TRBJ1-5, with 7 bases matching TRBD1. CDR3 length: 15 residues. Per the germline V gene, CDR1 is MNHEY and CDR2 is SMNVEV (reference sequence). J gave up 11 bases and V 6 bases, and 16 bases lay outside the gene matches. The DNA of the CDR3 is TGTGCCAGCAGAACCCGGACAGGACGAATCTATACCCAGCATTTT. This encodes CASRTRTGRIYTQHF.

The chain combines TRBV7-9 with TRBJ1-6; no definite D call. V gave up 1 base and J gave up 10 bases, with 5 bases separating them. Germline loops: CDR1 SEHNR, CDR2 FQNEAQ (reference sequence). This CDR3 has 12 residues. The CDR3 sequence is CASSLEVSPLHF. DNA of the CDR3: TGTGCCAGCAGCTTAGAGGTATCACCCCTCCACTTT.

The genes are TRBV19 and TRBJ1-5; tentative D call: TRBD1 (5 bases). The CDR3 is 15 residues long. The germline V gene encodes CDR1 LNHDA and CDR2 SQIVND (reference sequence). V dropped 3 bases and J dropped 2 bases, with 11 bases sitting between them. CDR3 sequence: CASSILGEGNQPQHF. The CDR3 nucleotides read TGTGCCAGTAGTATCCTGGGGGAAGGCAATCAGCCCCAGCATTTT.